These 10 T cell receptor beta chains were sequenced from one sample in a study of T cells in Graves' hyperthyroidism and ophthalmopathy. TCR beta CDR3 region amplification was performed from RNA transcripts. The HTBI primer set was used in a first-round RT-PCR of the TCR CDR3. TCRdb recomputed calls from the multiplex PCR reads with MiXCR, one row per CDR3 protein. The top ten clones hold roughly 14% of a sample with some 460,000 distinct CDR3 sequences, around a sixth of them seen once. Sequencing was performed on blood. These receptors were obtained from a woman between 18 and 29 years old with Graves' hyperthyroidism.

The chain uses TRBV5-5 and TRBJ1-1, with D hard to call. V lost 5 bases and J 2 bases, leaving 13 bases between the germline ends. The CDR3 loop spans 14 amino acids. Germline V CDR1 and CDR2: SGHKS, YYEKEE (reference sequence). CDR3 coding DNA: TGTGCCAGCAGTCTACTGATCCTTAACACTGAAGCTTTCTTT. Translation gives CASSLLILNTEAFF. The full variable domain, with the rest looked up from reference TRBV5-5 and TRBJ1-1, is DAGVTQSPTHLIKTRGQQVTLRCSPISGHKSVSWYQQVLGQGPQFIFQYYEKEERGRGNFPDRFSARQFPNYSSELNVNALLLGDSALYLCASSLLILNTEAFFGQGTRLTVV.

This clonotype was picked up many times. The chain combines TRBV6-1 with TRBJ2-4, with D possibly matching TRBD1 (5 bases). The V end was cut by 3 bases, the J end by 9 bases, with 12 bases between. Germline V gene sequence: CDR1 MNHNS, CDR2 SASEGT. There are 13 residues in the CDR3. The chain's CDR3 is CASSDPYRGIQYF. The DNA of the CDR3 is TGTGCCAGCAGTGACCCTTATAGGGGCATTCAGTACTTC.

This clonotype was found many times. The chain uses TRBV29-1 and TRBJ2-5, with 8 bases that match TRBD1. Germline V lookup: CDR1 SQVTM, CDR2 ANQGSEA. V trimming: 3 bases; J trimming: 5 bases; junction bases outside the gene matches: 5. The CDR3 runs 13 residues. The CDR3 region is CSVEGRGQETQYF. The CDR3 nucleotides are TGCAGCGTTGAGGGCAGGGGGCAGGAGACCCAGTACTTC.

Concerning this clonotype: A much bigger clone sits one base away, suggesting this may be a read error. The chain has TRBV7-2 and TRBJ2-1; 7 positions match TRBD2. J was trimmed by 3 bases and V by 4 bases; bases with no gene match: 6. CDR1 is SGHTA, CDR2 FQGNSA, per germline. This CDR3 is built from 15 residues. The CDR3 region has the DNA TGTGCCAGCAGCTCACCCGGGACTAACTACAATGAGCAGTTCTTC. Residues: CASSSPGTNYNEQFF.

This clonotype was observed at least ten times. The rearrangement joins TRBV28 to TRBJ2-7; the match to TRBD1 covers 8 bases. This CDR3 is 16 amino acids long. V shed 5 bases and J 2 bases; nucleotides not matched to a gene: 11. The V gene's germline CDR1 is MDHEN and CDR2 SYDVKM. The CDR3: CASSDLPGQVPYEQYF. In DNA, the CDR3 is TGTGCCAGCAGTGACCTACCGGGACAGGTACCCTACGAGCAGTACTTC.

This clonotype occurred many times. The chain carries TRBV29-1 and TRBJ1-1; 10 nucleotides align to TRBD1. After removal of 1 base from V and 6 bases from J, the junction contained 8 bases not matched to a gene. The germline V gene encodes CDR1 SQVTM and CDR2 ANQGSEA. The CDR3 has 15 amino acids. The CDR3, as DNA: TGCAGCGTTGAAGGGGACAGGGGAGATCCGGCTGAAGCTTTCTTT. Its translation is CSVEGDRGDPAEAFF.

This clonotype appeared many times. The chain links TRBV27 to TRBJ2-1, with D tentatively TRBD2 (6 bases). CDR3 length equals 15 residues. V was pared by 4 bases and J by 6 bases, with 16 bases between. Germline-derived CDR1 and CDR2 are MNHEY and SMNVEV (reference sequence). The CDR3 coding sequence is TGTGCCAGCAGTTCGGTGACTAGTCCCTCCAATGAGCAGTTCTTC. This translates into CASSSVTSPSNEQFF.

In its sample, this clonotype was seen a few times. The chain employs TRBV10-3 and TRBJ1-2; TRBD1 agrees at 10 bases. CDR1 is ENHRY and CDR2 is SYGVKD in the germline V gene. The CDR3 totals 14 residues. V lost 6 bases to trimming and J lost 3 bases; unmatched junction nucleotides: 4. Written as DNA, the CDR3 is TGTGCCATCAGCAACGGACAGGGGGACTATGGCTACACCTTC. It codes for CAISNGQGDYGYTF.

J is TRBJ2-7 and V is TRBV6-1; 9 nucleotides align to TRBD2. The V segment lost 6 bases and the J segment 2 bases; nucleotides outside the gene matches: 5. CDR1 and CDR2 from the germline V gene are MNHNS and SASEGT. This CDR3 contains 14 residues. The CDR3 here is CASRIAGEAYEQYF. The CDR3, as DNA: TGTGCCAGCAGAATAGCGGGGGAGGCCTACGAGCAGTACTTC.

Here the CDR3 reads CASSLFSSNTGELFF. The DNA for the CDR3 is TGCGCCAGCAGCCTATTCTCGAGTAACACCGGGGAGCTGTTTTTT. The chain has TRBV4-1 and TRBJ2-2, with D unresolved. Per the germline V gene, CDR1 is MGHRA and CDR2 is YSYEKL. The CDR3 has 15 residues. The germline V and J ends were trimmed by 4 bases and 2 bases, with 11 bases remaining between them.